Below, 19 T cell receptor beta chains from the same sample are listed, as sequenced in a study of human T cells and chemical hapten exposure. Time point given: patch test 1, 2 weeks after DPC sensitization. Treatment specified: therapeutic diphenylcyclopropenone sensitization with weekly scalp DPC. Each CDR3 protein gets one entry after TCRdb re-called the RACE reads with MiXCR. The sample lists under 200,000 distinct CDR3 sequences; 13% to 15% were seen once. The material was whole blood, obtained in connection with sensitization to the hapten diphenylcyclopropenone (DPC). Receptor source: a woman aged 30 to 39 with alopecia areata. Some clones in this sample may be carry-over from other donors' samples.

This clonotype was recorded a few times. J is TRBJ2-6 and V is TRBV6-5; the D gene is possibly TRBD2 (5 bases). Germline V CDR1 and CDR2: MNHEY, SVGAGI. The CDR3 spans 17 residues. Between the trimmed V and J ends, which lost 2 bases and 4 bases, there was a span of 15 bases. CDR3 region: CASSYGPGGLGANVLTF. The CDR3, as DNA: TGTGCCAGCAGTTACGGCCCCGGAGGTCTCGGGGCCAACGTCCTGACTTTC.

The V gene is TRBV4-3, the J gene TRBJ1-1; 10 bases match TRBD1. Trimming at V came to 1 base and at J to 7 bases, leaving 12 bases not matched to a gene. The CDR3 extends over 17 amino acids. Germline CDR1 and CDR2: LGHNA and YSLEER. CDR3 protein: CASSQAFWDRGYGEAFF. Written as DNA, the CDR3 is TGCGCCAGCAGCCAAGCCTTTTGGGACAGGGGATACGGTGAAGCTTTCTTT.

This clonotype was counted only a few times. This chain links TRBV30 with TRBJ2-2; no clear D. The CDR3 covers 12 residues. V was pared by 1 base and J by 7 bases, with 7 bases between. CDR1 and CDR2 from the germline V gene are GTSNPN and SVGIG (reference sequence). The CDR3 DNA follows: TGTGCCTGGAGTGCTTCCCTCGGGGAGCTGTTTTTT. It specifies CAWSASLGELFF.

The chain has TRBV28 and TRBJ2-3; D unresolved. This CDR3 is built from 12 residues. Germline-derived CDR1 and CDR2 are MDHEN and SYDVKM. Trimming removed 6 bases from V and 3 bases from J, with 7 bases in between. CDR3 in amino acids: CASRAVTDTQYF. In DNA, the CDR3 is TGTGCCAGCAGGGCAGTGACAGATACGCAGTATTTT.

The chain is built from TRBV6-2 or TRBV6-3 and TRBJ1-2, with D unclear. CDR3 length: 16 amino acids. Trimming took 5 bases from V and 0 from J, leaving 16 bases between them. Looked up from germline, CDR1 is MNHEY and CDR2 is SVGEGT. CDR3 amino acids: CASSQIRQAANYGYTF. The CDR3 nucleotides read TGTGCCAGCAGTCAAATTCGTCAGGCGGCTAACTATGGCTACACCTTC.

This chain joins TRBV5-1 and TRBJ2-3; no clear D gene. The CDR3 consists of 12 residues. Germline V gives CDR1 SGHRS, CDR2 YFSETQ. The V end lost 4 bases, the J end lost 6 bases, and 9 bases lay between the germline ends. The CDR3 DNA is TGCGCCAGCAGCCCGGCAGGCGATACGCAGTATTTT. It codes for CASSPAGDTQYF.

This chain connects TRBV28 to TRBJ2-2; no clear D gene. CDR3 size: 13 residues. Germline CDR1 is MDHEN and CDR2 is SYDVKM. CDR3 region: CASWQSNTGELFF. DNA of the CDR3: TGTGCTTCGTGGCAGTCGAACACCGGGGAGCTGTTTTTT.

There are many counts of this clonotype. The V gene is TRBV7-6, the J gene TRBJ2-1; 7 bases are shared with TRBD2. Germline assignment: CDR1 SGHVS and CDR2 FNYEAQ. The V and J ends lost 4 bases and 9 bases, in that order; junction bases with no gene match: 12. This CDR3 contains 15 residues. The CDR3 nucleotides read TGTGCCAGCAGCTCAGTGGGACTACATGGGGGTGAGCAGTTCTTC. Its translation is CASSSVGLHGGEQFF.

This clonotype was seen repeatedly, ten times or more. This chain joins TRBV9 and TRBJ1-6; D perhaps matches TRBD1 (5 bases). This CDR3 region has 13 residues. The germline V gene encodes CDR1 SGDLS and CDR2 YYNGEE. The V end was cut by 5 bases, the J end by 7 bases, with 10 bases between. The CDR3 nucleotides are TGTGCCAGCAGGGAACAGGAAAATTCACCCCTCCACTTT. Residues: CASREQENSPLHF.

The V gene is TRBV28, the J gene TRBJ2-4; 8 bases align to TRBD2. V was pared by 4 bases and J by 2 bases, with 7 bases of the junction left unmatched. The germline V gene encodes CDR1 MDHEN and CDR2 SYDVKM. The CDR3 runs to 16 residues. The CDR3 DNA sequence: TGTGCCAGCAGTTCCCCGGGGGGGCGGACCAAAAACATTCAGTACTTC. It translates to CASSSPGGRTKNIQYF.

The chain links TRBV7-2 to TRBJ2-7, with D possibly TRBD1 on 6 matching bases. The CDR3 sequence is 16 residues long. Trimming pared 6 bases from V and 2 bases from J, leaving 20 bases between. Germline-derived CDR1 and CDR2 are SGHTA and FQGNSA. CDR3 residues: CASRPSRQVLAYEQYF. The CDR3 DNA reads as TGTGCCAGCAGACCCTCGAGACAGGTCTTAGCCTACGAGCAGTACTTC.

The chain carries TRBV7-2 and TRBJ2-4; unclear D gene. The CDR3 spans 14 residues. Germline V lookup: CDR1 SGHTA, CDR2 FQGNSA. Between the trimmed V and J ends, which lost 5 bases and 9 bases, there was a span of 17 bases. The CDR3 nucleotides read TGTGCCAGCAGCCCCTATGCCCTCAAGGGCATTCAGTACTTC. Amino acid sequence: CASSPYALKGIQYF.

The chain has TRBV27 and TRBJ2-2; D ambiguous. Germline V lookup: CDR1 MNHEY, CDR2 SMNVEV (reference sequence). V shed 7 bases and J shed 0 bases, with 6 bases lying between them. The CDR3 has 13 residues. The CDR3 sequence is CASMNANTGELFF. As DNA, the CDR3 is TGTGCCAGCATGAACGCGAACACCGGGGAGCTGTTTTTT.

This clonotype has a handful of counts. CDR3: CATTPYTDTQYF. The CDR3 DNA reads as TGTGCCACGACCCCCTACACAGATACGCAGTATTTT. The chain uses TRBV7-9 and TRBJ2-3; D ambiguous. The CDR3 is 12 residues long. V gave up 10 bases and J gave up 2 bases, with 10 bases separating them. Per germline, CDR1 SEHNR and CDR2 FQNEAQ (reference sequence).

In its sample, this clonotype was seen many times. V and J are TRBV6-6 and TRBJ1-3, with unresolved D. Trimming removed 7 bases from V and 0 bases from J, with 7 bases in between. The CDR3 contains 13 residues. Germline assignment: CDR1 MNHNY and CDR2 SVGAGI (reference sequence). The CDR3 loop is CASMKFSGNTIYF. The CDR3 coding sequence is TGTGCCAGCATGAAGTTCTCTGGAAACACCATATATTTT.

The chain has TRBV11-3 and TRBJ2-1; no firm D call. The V gene's germline CDR1 is SGHNT and CDR2 YENEEA. Between the trimmed V and J ends, which lost 0 bases and 6 bases, there was a span of 15 bases. This CDR3 is 16 amino acids long. CDR3 sequence reads: CASSLDQSDSSNEQFF. As DNA, the CDR3 is TGTGCCAGCAGCTTAGATCAGTCAGATAGTTCCAATGAGCAGTTCTTC.

The CDR3 sequence is CASSLGLAGGTGELFF. As DNA, the CDR3 is TGTGCCAGCAGTTTAGGGCTAGCGGGAGGCACCGGGGAGCTGTTTTTT. This chain links TRBV28 with TRBJ2-2; TRBD2 agrees at 11 bases. CDR3 length: 16 residues. Germline V lookup: CDR1 MDHEN, CDR2 SYDVKM. The trim removed 2 bases at V and 4 bases at J, leaving 3 bases unmatched.

This clonotype was recorded many times. This chain joins TRBV5-5 and TRBJ1-1; no reliable D call. The CDR3 runs 15 residues. The germline V gene encodes CDR1 SGHKS and CDR2 YYEKEE (reference sequence). V was pared by 0 bases and J by 0 bases, with 9 bases between. This CDR3 is CASSLGPGMNTEAFF. The CDR3 region has the DNA TGTGCCAGCAGCTTGGGTCCGGGAATGAACACTGAAGCTTTCTTT.

Many counts were recorded for this clonotype. The J gene is TRBJ1-1, the V gene TRBV5-1, with 7 bases matching TRBD1. This CDR3 spans 17 amino acids. Germline V gene data show CDR1 as SGHRS and CDR2 as YFSETQ. V lost 4 bases to trimming and J lost 4 bases; unmatched junction nucleotides: 16. CDR3 sequence: CASSTGDRIKWGTEAFF. CDR3 DNA sequence: TGCGCCAGCAGCACAGGGGACAGAATTAAGTGGGGCACTGAAGCTTTCTTT. The whole variable domain, filled in from reference TRBV5-1 and TRBJ1-1, reads KAGVTQTPRYLIKTRGQQVTLSCSPISGHRSVSWYQQTPGQGLQFLFEYFSETQRNKGNFPGRFSGRQFSNSRSEMNVSTLELGDSALYLCASSTGDRIKWGTEAFFGQGTRLTVV.